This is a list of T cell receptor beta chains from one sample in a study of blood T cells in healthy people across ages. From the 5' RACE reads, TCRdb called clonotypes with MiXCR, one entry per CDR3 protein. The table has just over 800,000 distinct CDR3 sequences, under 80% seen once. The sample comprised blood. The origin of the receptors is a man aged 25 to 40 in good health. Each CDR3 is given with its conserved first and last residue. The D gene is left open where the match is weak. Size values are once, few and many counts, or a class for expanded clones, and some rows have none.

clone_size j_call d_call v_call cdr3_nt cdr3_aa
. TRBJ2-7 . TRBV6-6 TGTGCCAGCAGTTCAATACGATCGAGCCCCACCTACGAGCAGTACTTC CASSSIRSSPTYEQYF
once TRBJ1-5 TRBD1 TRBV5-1 TGCGCCAGCAGTGCGGGACAGTCTAATCAGCCCCAGCATTTT CASSAGQSNQPQHF
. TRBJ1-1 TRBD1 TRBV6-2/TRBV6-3 TGTGCCAGCAGTTACAACATTTTGGGACAGCAGCGAAGGAACACTGAAGCTTTCTTT CASSYNILGQQRRNTEAFF
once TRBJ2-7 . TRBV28 TGTGCCAGCAGTGTTGGACAGAAATTCTACGAGCAGTACTTC CASSVGQKFYEQYF
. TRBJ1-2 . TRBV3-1 TGTGCCAGCAGCCAAAGGGGTATGGGCTATGGCTACACCTTC CASSQRGMGYGYTF
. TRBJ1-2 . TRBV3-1 TGTGCCACCCGACGGTCCCACTACTATGGCTACACCTTC CATRRSHYYGYTF
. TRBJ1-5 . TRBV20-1 TGCAGTGCTAGAGGTACACCGGCCCCTGATCAGCCCCAGCATTTT CSARGTPAPDQPQHF
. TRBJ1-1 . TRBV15 TGTGCCACCAGCAGAGGGGTCCTGGGGTCGAACACTGAAGCTTTCTTT CATSRGVLGSNTEAFF
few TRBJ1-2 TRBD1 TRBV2 TGTGCCAGCAGTCCCCAGGGGGCTTATGGCTACACCTTC CASSPQGAYGYTF
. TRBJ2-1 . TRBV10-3 TGTGCCATCAGTGAGGAGGTGTTCAATGAGCAGTTCTTC CAISEEVFNEQFF